A selection of T cell receptor beta chains follows, all from one sample in a study of graft-versus-host responses after intestinal transplantation. Method: immunoSEQ multiplex PCR; TCRdb's copy keeps in-frame clones and lacks some. Among 43,000 or so clones, about 95% were seen once, and the ten largest hold roughly 1.5%. The source was PBMCs, collected approximately 340 days after intestinal transplant. The receptors derive from a human patient who received an intestinal transplant, so some T cells may come from the graft donor. Both conserved end residues are part of each CDR3. Each record gives: J gene, clone size, V gene, D gene, CDR3 DNA, CDR3 protein. A D gene is named only where the DNA matches it firmly. Some rows have no size entry. The others give once, few or many, or a class for an expanded clone.

>TRBJ2-1|.|TRBV14|TRBD2
TGTGCCAGCAGCTATATAGCGGGGGGCCTGAACAATGAGCAGTTCTTC
CASSYIAGGLNNEQFF
>TRBJ1-2|.|TRBV4-1|TRBD1
TGCGCCAGCAGCCAAGATCCACAGGGGGACTATGGCTACACCTTC
CASSQDPQGDYGYTF
>TRBJ1-5|.|TRBV6-5|TRBD1
TGTGCCAGCTACGCCAGGGGGCACCAGCCCCAGCATTTT
CASYARGHQPQHF
>TRBJ1-1|.|TRBV29-1|.
TGCAGCGTTGTTCGGCTCGGGGAAGACACTGAAGCTTTCTTT
CSVVRLGEDTEAFF
>TRBJ2-7|.|TRBV9|TRBD2
TGTGCCAGCAGCGTAGAGGCTAGCGGGAGAAACGAGCAGTACTTC
CASSVEASGRNEQYF
>TRBJ1-1|.|TRBV25-1|.
TGTGCCAGCATTCTCCCGGGACACGATCCGAACACTGAAGCTTTCTTT
CASILPGHDPNTEAFF
>TRBJ1-2|.|TRBV4-1|.
TGCGCCAGCAGCCGCCGGGACGGGATTAACTATGGCTACACCTTC
CASSRRDGINYGYTF
>TRBJ2-2|.|TRBV5-5|.
TGTGCCAGCAGCCGAATTGGGGGGGCGAGGGCCGGGGAGCTGTTTTTT
CASSRIGGARAGELFF
>TRBJ2-1|.|TRBV10-3|TRBD2
TGTGCCATCAGTGTTGGACTAGCGGGAGAAAATGAGAATGAGCAGTTCTTC
CAISVGLAGENENEQFF
>TRBJ2-5|.|TRBV7-9|TRBD1
TGTGCCAGCAGCTTGCTGGGACAGCGAGAGACCCAGTACTTC
CASSLLGQRETQYF
>TRBJ1-1|.|TRBV7-6|.
TGTGCCAGCAGCTTAGCGCCCCCTTACGGATCAAGAACCAAGAACACTGAAGCTTTCTTT
CASSLAPPYGSRTKNTEAFF
>TRBJ1-5|.|TRBV27|TRBD1
TGTGCCAGCACCCAGGACAGGGCCAGAAGGGTTAGCAATCAGCCCCAGCATTTT
CASTQDRARRVSNQPQHF
>TRBJ1-5|.|TRBV10-3|.
TGTGCCATCAGTGAGTCAACAGGGCCCCAGCATTTT
CAISESTGPQHF
>TRBJ1-4|.|TRBV18|.
TGTGCCAGCTCACCACGCACAGGGTCCGGGGAAAAACTGTTTTTT
CASSPRTGSGEKLFF
>TRBJ2-3|once|TRBV11-3|.
TGTGCCAGCAGCTTTGGACAGCGCCCAGAAGATACGCAGTATTTT
CASSFGQRPEDTQYF
>TRBJ2-3|.|TRBV6-5|.
TGTGCCAGCAGTCAGGAACTAGGCAACACAGATACGCAGTATTTT
CASSQELGNTDTQYF
>TRBJ1-6|.|TRBV7-9|TRBD1
TGTGCCAGCAGCTTAGGTCAGGGGGCCCCACCCCTCCACTTT
CASSLGQGAPPLHF
>TRBJ1-1|.|TRBV5-1|TRBD1
TGCGCCAGCAGTGTGCGGACAGGGGGGAACACTGAAGCTTTCTTT
CASSVRTGGNTEAFF
>TRBJ2-2|.|TRBV19|TRBD1
TGTGCCAGTAGGGTACAGGGGGCGGACACCGGGGAGCTGTTTTTT
CASRVQGADTGELFF
>TRBJ2-3|.|TRBV27|.
TGTGCCAGCAGTTTTTGGGGAGACAGAACAAGCACAGATACGCAGTATTTT
CASSFWGDRTSTDTQYF
>TRBJ1-3|.|TRBV9|.
TGTGCCAGCAGCGTCTCTCCTGGAAACACCATATATTTT
CASSVSPGNTIYF
>TRBJ2-7|.|TRBV18|.
TGTGCCAGCTCACCCACTAGCTCCTACGAGCAGTACTTC
CASSPTSSYEQYF
>TRBJ1-4|.|TRBV6-5|.
TGTGCCAGCAGTTATAGGGGGGCGGCTAATGAAAAACTGTTTTTT
CASSYRGAANEKLFF
>TRBJ2-3|.|TRBV5-1|.
TGCGCCAGCAGCTTAAGGACCACAGATACGCAGTATTTT
CASSLRTTDTQYF
>TRBJ2-3|.|TRBV7-9|.
TGTGCCAGCAGCTTAGCAACAGATACGCAGTATTTT
CASSLATDTQYF
>TRBJ2-1|once|TRBV9|.
TGTGCCAGCGCGACCTACAGGGATCCGAGCTCCTACAATGAGCAGTTCTTC
CASATYRDPSSYNEQFF
>TRBJ2-2|.|TRBV4-1|TRBD1
TGCGCCAGCAGTTGGGACAGGGCAGGCACCGGGGAGCTGTTTTTT
CASSWDRAGTGELFF
>TRBJ2-7|.|TRBV30|.
TGTGCCTGGAGTGTAGTTACCGGGAAACACGAGCAGTACTTC
CAWSVVTGKHEQYF
>TRBJ2-5|once|TRBV28|TRBD2
TGTGCCAGCGTGTCGACTAGCGGGAGGGCCTATAAGACCCAGTACTTC
CASVSTSGRAYKTQYF
>TRBJ1-3|.|TRBV25-1|.
TGTGCCAGCAGTGAATTTGGTTCTGGAAACACCATATATTTT
CASSEFGSGNTIYF
>TRBJ2-5|.|TRBV7-3|.
TGTGCCAGCAGCCCTGGAGGGATGGGGGAGACCCAGTACTTC
CASSPGGMGETQYF
>TRBJ1-5|.|TRBV2|.
TGTGCCAGCAGCAGTCAGGGTGCAAGCAATCAGCCCCAGCATTTT
CASSSQGASNQPQHF
>TRBJ1-2|.|TRBV5-1|.
TGCGCCAGCACGCAGGGAAATCTCTTCCTTAACTATGGCTACACCTTC
CASTQGNLFLNYGYTF
>TRBJ2-3|.|TRBV7-6|.
TGTGCCAGCAGCCCGCTCCAAAATAGCGGCTCAGATACGCAGTATTTT
CASSPLQNSGSDTQYF
>TRBJ2-6|.|TRBV2|.
TGTGCCAGCAAGAGTAGCTCTGGGGCCAACGTCCTGACTTTC
CASKSSSGANVLTF
>TRBJ1-2|.|TRBV7-9|.
TGTGCCAGCACCGCCGTAGGGTTCGTCTATGGCTACACCTTC
CASTAVGFVYGYTF
>TRBJ2-7|once|TRBV28|.
TGTGCCAGCAGCGCCCCCGCGGAGTTAGGGTCCTACGAGCAGTACTTC
CASSAPAELGSYEQYF
>TRBJ2-1|.|TRBV10-3|.
TGTGCCATCAGTGAAACCCCTAACAATGAGCAGTTCTTC
CAISETPNNEQFF
>TRBJ2-1|once|TRBV18|.
TGTGCCAGCTCACCGACCCTCACTGGCGATGAGCAGTTCTTC
CASSPTLTGDEQFF
>TRBJ2-4|.|TRBV30|.
TGTGCCTGGAGGGTGACTGGAGCCAAAAACATTCAGTACTTC
CAWRVTGAKNIQYF
>TRBJ1-2|once|TRBV6-5|.
TGTGCCAGCAGACCTACTTACGGGGGTCGGTTTCGCTACACCTTC
CASRPTYGGRFRYTF
>TRBJ1-6|.|TRBV12-5|.
TGTGCTAGTGGTTTGTCCCAGGGAGGTTCACCCCTCCACTTT
CASGLSQGGSPLHF
>TRBJ2-7|.|TRBV5-5|.
TGTGCCAGCAGCTTGGGCCCGGGGCAGAAGGCCTACGAGCAGTACTTC
CASSLGPGQKAYEQYF
>TRBJ1-2|once|TRBV4-1|.
TGCGCCAGCACCATCGGATCAAACTATGGCTACACCTTC
CASTIGSNYGYTF
>TRBJ2-1|.|TRBV6-5|TRBD1
TGTGCCAGCAGGAGGGGGCAGGGTGTGGGCAATGAGCAGTTCTTC
CASRRGQGVGNEQFF
>TRBJ1-2|.|TRBV10-3|TRBD1
TGTGCCATCAGTGAGGGGACAGTCTATGGCTACACCTTC
CAISEGTVYGYTF
>TRBJ2-3|.|TRBV5-4|.
TGTGCCAGCAGCTTCGCGGGGCAGCTAGCGGATACGCAGTATTTT
CASSFAGQLADTQYF
>TRBJ2-7|.|TRBV9|.
TGTGCCAGCAGCGTAGAAGAGGGGGGATACGAGCAGTACTTC
CASSVEEGGYEQYF
>TRBJ2-7|.|TRBV6-5|.
TGTGCCAGTATCTCGGCCATCCCGTTCGAGCAGTACTTC
CASISAIPFEQYF
>TRBJ1-3|.|TRBV5-1|.
TGCGCCAGCAGCTGGGAACAGGGTGGAAACACCATATATTTT
CASSWEQGGNTIYF
>TRBJ1-1|.|TRBV27|TRBD1
TGTGCCAGCACCGGACAGGGTAACACTGAAGCTTTCTTT
CASTGQGNTEAFF
>TRBJ1-6|.|TRBV5-1|.
TGCGCCAGCAGCTCGGGGGATTCACCCCTCCACTTT
CASSSGDSPLHF
>TRBJ2-3|.|TRBV4-1|.
TGCGCCAGCAGCCACCTTTTGCAGATTTCGGATACGCAGTATTTT
CASSHLLQISDTQYF